A single sample gave rise to the 21 T cell receptor beta chains below, sequenced in a study of regulatory T cells in long-lasting Graves disease (dated by TCRdb to the early 2020s). Libraries came from multiplex PCR. The sequencing machine was an Illumina HiSeq 4000. CDR3 regions were amplified by Arm-PCR with iRepertoire HTBI primers to construct TCR beta libraries. Clones were called with MiXCR by TCRdb after fastp trimmed the public reads at Q25, and only in-frame beta chains were retained. Here each entry gathers all rows of one CDR3 protein and keeps the most common genes and DNA. This sample has about 470,000 distinct CDR3 sequences in its table, and roughly 20% of those were observed once. Of the sample, 7.8% is held by the ten largest clones. Interpreted using the paper, the time point label stands for: persistent/refractory GD, antithyroid drugs over 5 years with positive TRAb. For both TCR sequencing and RNA sequencing, RNA was extracted from PBMCs using TRIzol.

The material sequenced was peripheral blood mononuclear cells (PBMCs), taken when the disease was refractory, from a patient treated with antithyroid drugs. These TCRs come from a female donor with Graves disease.

This clonotype turned up a few times. The chain carries TRBV28 and TRBJ2-7; D is possibly TRBD1 or TRBD2 (5 bases each). V lost 5 bases and J lost 7, with 15 bases in between. The CDR3 totals 13 residues. Germline V gene lookup returns CDR1 MDHEN and CDR2 SYDVKM. Here the CDR3 DNA reads TGTGCCAGCAGTCTGGGGACCACCAGTGAGCAGTACTTC. Its translation: CASSLGTTSEQYF.

In this sample, this clonotype turned up a few times. The gene calls are TRBV30 and TRBJ2-5; TRBD2 might be the D (6 bases). Germline CDR1 is GTSNPN and CDR2 is SVGIG (reference sequence). The CDR3 consists of 15 residues. The V gene lost 4 bases and the J gene lost 1 base, with 16 bases spanning the gap. The CDR3 sequence: CAWTGDWRGQETQYF. CDR3 in DNA: TGTGCCTGGACTGGCGATTGGCGGGGCCAAGAGACCCAGTACTTC.

In nucleotides, the CDR3 is TGTGCCAGCACCCCGGGTTGGAAAGCCAGGAACACTGAAGCTTTCTTT. Amino acids: CASTPGWKARNTEAFF. The chain recombines TRBV5-5 with TRBJ1-1; unclear D gene. Looked up from germline, CDR1 is SGHKS and CDR2 is YYEKEE (reference sequence). This CDR3 contains 16 residues. Trimming left V 6 bases short and J 1 base short, with 19 bases between.

This clonotype was observed at least ten times. The genes are TRBV28 and TRBJ2-2; D unresolved. The germline gives CDR1 MDHEN, CDR2 SYDVKM. Trimming stripped 2 bases from V and 5 bases from J, with 21 bases between. The CDR3 consists of 18 residues. The CDR3: CASSLVSLRGLLTGELFF. The DNA of the CDR3 is TGTGCCAGCAGTTTAGTTTCGCTCCGTGGGCTTTTAACCGGGGAGCTGTTTTTT.

The chain has TRBV9 and TRBJ2-7, with 8 nucleotides matching TRBD2. Losses at the gene ends were 7 bases for V and 4 bases for J; bases not matched to a gene: 10. The germline V gene encodes CDR1 SGDLS and CDR2 YYNGEE. The CDR3 loop spans 14 amino acids. CDR3 region: CASGPFAGGYEQYF. In nucleotides, the CDR3 is TGTGCCAGCGGGCCTTTTGCGGGAGGTTACGAGCAGTACTTC. Supplemented by reference TRBV9 and TRBJ2-7, the full variable domain reads DSGVTQTPKHLITATGQRVTLRCSPRSGDLSVYWYQQSLDQGLQFLIQYYNGEERAKGNILERFSAQQFPDLHSELNLSSLELGDSALYFCASGPFAGGYEQYFGPGTRLTVT.

The table lists this clonotype with a few counts. V and J are TRBV12-3 or TRBV12-4 and TRBJ1-5; D is undetermined. V dropped 5 bases and J dropped 7 bases, with 9 bases sitting between them. The CDR3 is 12 amino acids. The chain's CDR3 is CASSPASQPQHF. The CDR3 DNA follows: TGTGCCAGCAGTCCGGCCTCCCAGCCCCAGCATTTT.

This clonotype has a count of ten or more. This rearrangement joins TRBV7-2 to TRBJ1-4; D not resolved. With 4 bases removed from V and 3 bases from J, the gap between germline ends came to 9 bases. Germline V CDR1 and CDR2: SGHTA, FQGNSA. CDR3 length equals 14 residues. The CDR3 DNA is TGTGCCAGCAGCTGGTCTGGAGCTAATGAAAAACTGTTTTTT. As protein: CASSWSGANEKLFF. The full variable domain, completed using reference TRBV7-2 and TRBJ1-4, is GAGVSQSPSNKVTEKGKDVELRCDPISGHTALYWYRQSLGQGLEFLIYFQGNSAPDKSGLPSDRFSAERTGGSVSTLTIQRTQQEDSAVYLCASSWSGANEKLFFGSGTQLSVL.

The table lists this clonotype with a few counts. The gene calls are TRBV3-1 and TRBJ2-4; D gene ambiguous. The germline V and J ends were trimmed by 0 bases and 1 base, with 10 bases remaining between them. Germline values: CDR1 LGHDT, CDR2 YNNKEL (reference sequence). This CDR3 is built from 16 residues. CDR3 in amino acids: CASSQEGIGAKNIQYF. Written as DNA, the CDR3 is TGTGCCAGCAGCCAAGAGGGAATAGGGGCCAAAAACATTCAGTACTTC.

This clonotype was found many times. The chain combines TRBV12-3 or TRBV12-4 with TRBJ2-7; tentatively, D is TRBD1 (5 bases). V lost 6 bases and J 3 bases, leaving 18 bases between the germline ends. The CDR3 runs to 15 residues. For the CDR3, the DNA is TGTGCCAGCAGCGTTACCACCAGGGAAATCTACGAGCAGTACTTC. As protein: CASSVTTREIYEQYF.

This clonotype has only a few counts. V and J are TRBV13 and TRBJ2-7; the match to TRBD1 covers 9 bases. V gave up 4 bases and J gave up 6 bases; unmatched junction bases: 10. This CDR3 contains 15 residues. Germline CDR1 PRHDT, CDR2 FYEKMQ (reference sequence). In DNA form, the CDR3 reads TGTGCCAGCAGCTCACCGGGACAGGGAGTAGGCGAGCAGTACTTC. Translation: CASSSPGQGVGEQYF.

V and J are TRBV7-3 and TRBJ2-1; possible D gene TRBD1, 5 bases. Germline values: CDR1 SGHTA, CDR2 FQGTGA. The CDR3 runs 12 residues. Trimming cost V 5 bases and J 8 bases, with 10 bases left between them. CDR3 loop: CASSNRSHEQFF. For the CDR3, the DNA is TGTGCCAGCAGCAACAGGTCCCATGAGCAGTTCTTC. The full variable domain, rest sourced from reference TRBV7-3 and TRBJ2-1, is GAGVSQTPSNKVTEKGKYVELRCDPISGHTALYWYRQSLGQGPEFLIYFQGTGAADDSGLPNDRFFAVRPEGSVSTLKIQRTERGDSAVYLCASSNRSHEQFFGPGTRLTVL.

This clonotype was counted at least ten times. J is TRBJ1-5 and V is TRBV28; 7 positions agree with TRBD1. CDR3 size: 15 residues. The trim removed 3 bases at V and 4 bases at J, leaving 6 bases unmatched. Germline values: CDR1 MDHEN, CDR2 SYDVKM. The CDR3 DNA follows: TGTGCCAGCAGTTTCCTACAGGGGTTAAATCAGCCCCAGCATTTT. Translation gives CASSFLQGLNQPQHF.

This clonotype turned up a few times. The rearrangement links TRBV7-2 to TRBJ1-2; D perhaps matches TRBD1 (6 bases). This CDR3 spans 13 amino acids. The germline gives CDR1 SGHTA, CDR2 FQGNSA. V was clipped by 8 bases and J by 8 bases, with 18 bases between them. CDR3 residues: CASSDGGAGGYTF. CDR3 bases: TGTGCCAGCTCAGATGGGGGGGCCGGAGGCTACACCTTC.

As concerns this clonotype: This could be a read error, since a much larger clone is one nucleotide away. This chain connects TRBV12-3 or TRBV12-4 to TRBJ1-3, with a possible D match to TRBD1 (5 bases). The CDR3 has 17 amino acids. CDR3 amino acids: CASSNNRQPKESNTMYF. In DNA form, the CDR3 reads TGTGCCAGCAGCAATAACCGACAGCCCAAAGAGTCAAACACCATGTATTTT.

This clonotype was picked up many times. The CDR3 DNA reads as TGTGCCAGCACCGTCAGGGGAGGCACTGAAGCTTTCTTT. Amino acid sequence: CASTVRGGTEAFF. The rearrangement joins TRBV2 to TRBJ1-1, with a tentative D call TRBD1 (6 bases). Per germline, CDR1 SNHLY and CDR2 FYNNEI. The CDR3 runs 13 residues. Trimming left V 7 bases short and J 4 bases short, with 13 bases between.

The chain carries TRBV12-3 or TRBV12-4 and TRBJ2-1; 12 bases agree with TRBD2. This CDR3 has 14 amino acids. V was clipped by 6 bases and J by 10 bases; unmatched bases: 7. The DNA for the CDR3 is TGTGCCAGCAGCCTAGCGGGAGGGCTCGTAGAGCAGTTCTTC. This sequence encodes CASSLAGGLVEQFF.

The chain employs TRBV20-1 and TRBJ1-3; D unresolved. This CDR3 comprises 15 residues. Germline assignment: CDR1 DFQATT and CDR2 SNEGSKA (reference sequence). V was shortened by 0 bases and J by 0 bases, with 9 bases between the two germline ends. CDR3 DNA sequence: TGCAGTGCTAGAGATCCCGGGTTCTCTGGAAACACCATATATTTT. This translates into CSARDPGFSGNTIYF.

This chain uses TRBV7-3 with TRBJ2-1; TRBD2 matches at 10 bases. Germline assignment: CDR1 SGHTA and CDR2 FQGTGA. V lost 2 bases and J lost 3; bases outside the gene matches: 1. The CDR3 has 15 residues. In DNA form, the CDR3 reads TGTGCCAGCAGCTTAGGACTAGCGGTCTACAATGAGCAGTTCTTC. This encodes CASSLGLAVYNEQFF. The full variable domain, in which reference TRBV7-3 and TRBJ2-1 provide the parts outside the CDR3, is GAGVSQTPSNKVTEKGKYVELRCDPISGHTALYWYRQSLGQGPEFLIYFQGTGAADDSGLPNDRFFAVRPEGSVSTLKIQRTERGDSAVYLCASSLGLAVYNEQFFGPGTRLTVL.

A few counts support this clonotype. The J gene is TRBJ1-2, the V gene TRBV29-1; D uncertain. CDR1 and CDR2 (germline): SQVTM, ANQGSEA. CDR3 length equals 15 residues. V dropped 5 bases and J dropped 4 bases, with 20 bases sitting between them. The CDR3 is CSVIGGKDGLYGYTF. CDR3 bases: TGCAGCGTTATCGGAGGGAAAGACGGTCTCTATGGCTACACCTTC.

The chain couples TRBV20-1 to TRBJ2-7; tentatively, D is TRBD1 (5 bases). Germline CDR1 and CDR2: DFQATT and SNEGSKA (reference sequence). The V and J ends lost 6 bases and 3 bases respectively, with 24 bases between them. The CDR3 consists of 16 residues. The CDR3 spells CSALITMDTGVYEQYF. The CDR3 DNA is TGCAGTGCCCTAATCACCATGGACACAGGAGTCTACGAGCAGTACTTC.

The genes are TRBV7-2 and TRBJ2-6; no clear D gene. V lost 3 bases and J lost 2, with 8 bases in between. This CDR3 comprises 15 residues. Germline loops: CDR1 SGHTA, CDR2 FQGNSA. The DNA of the CDR3 is TGTGCCAGCAGCTTGTGGCGCGCTGGGGCCAACGTCCTGACTTTC. This translates into CASSLWRAGANVLTF.